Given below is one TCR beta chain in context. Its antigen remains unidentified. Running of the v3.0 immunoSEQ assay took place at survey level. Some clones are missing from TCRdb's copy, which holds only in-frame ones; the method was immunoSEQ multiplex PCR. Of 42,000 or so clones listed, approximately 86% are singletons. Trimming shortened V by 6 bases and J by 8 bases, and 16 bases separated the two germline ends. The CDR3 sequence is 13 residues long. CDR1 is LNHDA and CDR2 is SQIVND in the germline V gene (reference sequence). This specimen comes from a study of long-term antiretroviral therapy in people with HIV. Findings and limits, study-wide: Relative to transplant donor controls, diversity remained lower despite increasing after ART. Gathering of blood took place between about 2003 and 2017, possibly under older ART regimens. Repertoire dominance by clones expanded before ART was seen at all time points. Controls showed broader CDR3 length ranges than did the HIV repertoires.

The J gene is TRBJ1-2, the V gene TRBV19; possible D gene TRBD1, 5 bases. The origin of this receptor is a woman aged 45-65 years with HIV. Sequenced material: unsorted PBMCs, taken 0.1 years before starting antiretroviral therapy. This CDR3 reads CASSADKTGGYTF. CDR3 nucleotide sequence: TGTGCCAGTAGCGCGGACAAGACGGGAGGCTACACCTTC.